These 28 T cell receptor beta chains were all obtained from the same sample, sequenced in a study of cytomegalovirus exposure and HLA in healthy donors. Amplification used 60 Vbeta primers and 13 Jbeta primers. Assay: immunoSEQ multiplex PCR; the TCRdb copy retains only in-frame clones and omits some. The table records tens of thousands of clones, roughly 90% of them present only once. Sequenced: PBMCs. The receptors were sampled from a woman between 40 and 50 years old in good health and CMV-seropositive.

This clone occurred once. The DNA for the CDR3 is TGTGCCAGCAGCTTAGCAGGGACAGCAAATCAGCCCCAGCATTTT. Its protein product is CASSLAGTANQPQHF. The chain is built from TRBV7-2 and TRBJ1-5, with 7 bases identical to TRBD1. From germline, CDR1 is SGHTA and CDR2 FQGNSA. This CDR3 spans 15 amino acids. V gave up 0 bases and J gave up 4 bases; unmatched junction bases: 3.

This chain connects TRBV10-2 to TRBJ2-7; TRBD2 might be the D (6 bases). This CDR3 contains 16 residues. Germline CDR1 WSHSY, CDR2 SAAADI. V lost 3 bases to trimming and J lost 6 bases, with 21 bases between them. CDR3 DNA: TGCGCCAGCAGTGAATGGGGAAGCAATCGGAGGGGCGAGCAGTACTTC. It specifies CASSEWGSNRRGEQYF.

This rearrangement joins TRBV7-2 to TRBJ2-5; 7 bases are shared with TRBD2. The germline gives CDR1 SGHTA, CDR2 FQGNSA. CDR3 length equals 14 residues. Germline trimming cut 5 bases from V and 5 bases from J; bases unmatched to any gene: 8. CDR3 in DNA: TGTGCCAGCAGCCGTCCCGGGAGGTTTGAGACCCAGTACTTC. This encodes CASSRPGRFETQYF.

The V call is TRBV19, the J call TRBJ1-1, with D perhaps matching TRBD1 (5 bases). Germline CDR1 is LNHDA and CDR2 is SQIVND (reference sequence). CDR3 length equals 14 residues. V was cut by 3 bases and J by 7 bases, with 15 bases left in between. Here the CDR3 DNA reads TGTGCCAGTAGTATCTTTGCAGGGTTAAATGAAGCTTTCTTT. Translation: CASSIFAGLNEAFF. The variable domain in full, with the rest retrieved from reference TRBV19 and TRBJ1-1, is DGGITQSPKYLFRKEGQNVTLSCEQNLNHDAMYWYRQDPGQGLRLIYYSQIVNDFQKGDIAEGYSVSREKKESFPLTVTSAQKNPTAFYLCASSIFAGLNEAFFGQGTRLTVV.

This clone showed up just a few times. The CDR3 coding sequence is TGTGCCATCAGCGGTCTAGATACGCAGTATTTT. Its translation: CAISGLDTQYF. The chain couples TRBV10-3 to TRBJ2-3, with D unresolved. V dropped 6 bases and J dropped 5 bases, with 6 bases sitting between them. The CDR3 is made up of 11 amino acids. CDR1 and CDR2 (germline): ENHRY, SYGVKD.

This chain joins TRBV7-8 and TRBJ2-5, with 9 positions matching TRBD1. This CDR3 contains 20 residues. V dropped 4 bases and J dropped 1; count of bases not matched to a gene: 19. Germline V gene data show CDR1 as SGHVS and CDR2 as FQNEAQ. The CDR3 DNA reads TGTGCCAGCAGCTCCGGGGACAGGGCATTCGGGCTCCCAAGCCAAGAGACCCAGTACTTC. It encodes CASSSGDRAFGLPSQETQYF. The full variable domain, in which reference TRBV7-8 and TRBJ2-5 provide the parts outside the CDR3, is GAGVSQSPRYKVAKRGQDVALRCDPISGHVSLFWYQQALGQGPEFLTYFQNEAQLDKSGLPSDRFFAERPEGSVSTLKIQRTQQEDSAVYLCASSSGDRAFGLPSQETQYFGPGTRLLVL.

This clone is medium-sized (0.01 to 0.1%). The rearrangement joins TRBV7-6 to TRBJ2-1; a possible D gene is TRBD2 (6 bases). Trimming left V 7 bases short and J 0 bases short, with 10 bases between. Germline V gene sequence: CDR1 SGHVS, CDR2 FNYEAQ. The CDR3 runs to 14 residues. CDR3 DNA: TGTGCCAGCACCCCGGGAGACTCCTACAATGAGCAGTTCTTC. Protein: CASTPGDSYNEQFF.

The rearrangement joins TRBV27 to TRBJ2-1, with 10 bases aligning to TRBD1. Germline CDR1 is MNHEY and CDR2 is SMNVEV (reference sequence). The length of the CDR3 is 16 residues. Trimming took 2 bases from V and 6 from J; bases not matched to a gene: 7. The CDR3 DNA follows: TGTGCCAGCAGTTTAAGAGGACAGGGGGTAGGCAATGAGCAGTTCTTC. It encodes CASSLRGQGVGNEQFF.

The chain carries TRBV5-8 and TRBJ1-2, with a possible D match to TRBD1 (5 bases). Trimming pared 0 bases from V and 10 bases from J, leaving 13 bases between. The germline V gene encodes CDR1 SGHTS and CDR2 YDEGEE. CDR3 size: 13 residues. CDR3 protein: CASSLGRVKSYTF. For the CDR3, the DNA is TGTGCCAGCAGCTTGGGCAGGGTAAAGTCCTACACCTTC.

Points on this clone: One end of the junction varies from germline; a read error may be responsible. This sequence joins TRBV19 and TRBJ1-5; TRBD1 matches at 9 bases. The CDR3 spans 11 residues. Germline lookup yields CDR1 LNHDA and CDR2 SQIVND (reference sequence). The CDR3 DNA is TGTGCCAGTGCCACAGGGGGCAAAGTTGATTTT. Protein: CASATGGKVDF.

V is TRBV21-1 and J is TRBJ2-5; the DNA was not used to check the table's D call, TRBD1. TRBV21-1 is annotated as a pseudogene. This CDR3 comprises 13 residues. The CDR3: CATLWPGGETQYF. CDR3 DNA sequence: TGTGCCACCCTGTGGCCAGGGGGAGAGACCCAGTACTTC.

This sequence joins TRBV6-1 and TRBJ2-3; a possible D gene is TRBD2 (6 bases). Trimming left V 4 bases short and J 0 bases short, with 8 bases between. CDR1 and CDR2 (germline): MNHNS, SASEGT. The CDR3 runs to 14 residues. The CDR3 nucleotides are TGTGCCAGCAGTGGGGCGGGGAGCACAGATACGCAGTATTTT. Amino acids: CASSGAGSTDTQYF.

V usage is TRBV5-1 and J usage is TRBJ1-3, with TRBD1 matching over 8 bases. This CDR3 region has 14 residues. J lost 7 bases, V lost 4 bases, and 7 bases had no gene match. Germline CDR1 and CDR2: SGHRS and YFSETQ. The CDR3 here is CASSPDRVGNTIYF. The CDR3 DNA is TGCGCCAGCAGCCCGGACAGGGTAGGCAACACCATATATTTT.

The J gene is TRBJ2-5, the V gene TRBV19; a possible D gene is TRBD1 (6 bases). Trimming shortened V by 6 bases and J by 2 bases, and 10 bases separated the two germline ends. Germline V gene data show CDR1 as LNHDA and CDR2 as SQIVND (reference sequence). The CDR3 has 13 amino acids. The CDR3, as DNA: TGTGCCAGTAGGCGGACAGTTCAAGAGACCCAGTACTTC. Protein: CASRRTVQETQYF. Using reference TRBV19 and TRBJ2-5 for the parts outside the CDR3, the full variable domain is DGGITQSPKYLFRKEGQNVTLSCEQNLNHDAMYWYRQDPGQGLRLIYYSQIVNDFQKGDIAEGYSVSREKKESFPLTVTSAQKNPTAFYLCASRRTVQETQYFGPGTRLLVL.

This clone has more than one count but fewer than ten. The chain links TRBV9 to TRBJ1-5, with TRBD1 matching 8 bases. Per the germline V gene, CDR1 is SGDLS and CDR2 is YYNGEE. The V and J ends lost 1 base and 4 bases, in that order; junction bases with no gene match: 4. The CDR3 runs to 15 residues. CDR3 amino acids: CASSVRTGSNQPQHF. CDR3 sequence (DNA): TGTGCCAGCAGCGTAAGGACAGGGTCAAATCAGCCCCAGCATTTT. Filled out from reference TRBV9 and TRBJ1-5, the complete variable domain reads DSGVTQTPKHLITATGQRVTLRCSPRSGDLSVYWYQQSLDQGLQFLIQYYNGEERAKGNILERFSAQQFPDLHSELNLSSLELGDSALYFCASSVRTGSNQPQHFGDGTRLSIL.

The J gene is TRBJ2-1, the V gene TRBV5-1, with D perhaps TRBD1 (6 bases). The CDR3 is made up of 14 amino acids. Trimming left V 0 bases short and J 2 bases short, with 6 bases between. Germline CDR1 and CDR2: SGHRS and YFSETQ. The CDR3 DNA sequence: TGCGCCAGCAGCTTGGGGGACACCTACAATGAGCAGTTCTTC. This encodes CASSLGDTYNEQFF.

CDR3 region: CASSPHFLNTEAFF. CDR3 in DNA: TGTGCCAGCAGCCCCCATTTTTTGAACACTGAAGCTTTCTTT. The gene calls are TRBV16 and TRBJ1-1; the D is unclear. This CDR3 has 14 residues. The V gene lost 4 bases and the J gene lost 0 bases, with 9 bases spanning the gap. The germline V gene has CDR1 KGHSY and CDR2 FQNENV.

The chain couples TRBV10-3 to TRBJ2-5; perhaps TRBD1 as D (5 bases). The J call is uncertain, as TRBJ2-7 better fits the DNA end. The CDR3 spans 16 residues. Germline assignment: CDR1 ENHRY and CDR2 SYGVKD. The CDR3 DNA reads TGTGCCATCAGTGAGTCCAAAGGGCAGGGTTCCTACGAGCAGTACTTC. Encoded protein: CAISESKGQGSYEQYF.

This clone was picked up one time. This chain links TRBV6-4 with TRBJ2-3, with a weak D call TRBD1 (7 bases). V lost 6 bases to trimming and J lost 2 bases, with 12 bases between them. CDR1 MRHNA and CDR2 SNTAGT come from the germline V gene. This CDR3 is built from 14 residues. CDR3: CASSAGQSTDTQYF. The CDR3 DNA reads as TGTGCCAGCAGCGCGGGACAGTCCACAGATACGCAGTATTTT.

The chain has TRBV14 and TRBJ2-5; 9 nucleotides align to TRBD1. The DNA end lines up better with TRBJ2-7; the J call may be wrong. Germline-derived CDR1 and CDR2 are SGHDN and FVKESK. The length of the CDR3 is 14 residues. CDR3 coding DNA: TGTGCCAGCAGCCCCGGACAGGGGACCTACGAGCAGTACTTC. Amino acids: CASSPGQGTYEQYF.

As to this clone: An end of the junction differs from the germline gene, which may be a read error. The sample contains more than one DNA sequence encoding this CDR3. This chain connects TRBV5-1 to TRBJ2-2; D may be TRBD2 (6 bases). The germline gives CDR1 SGHRS, CDR2 YFSETQ. This CDR3 region has 13 residues. Here the CDR3 reads CASSHLAVGELFF. The CDR3 DNA follows: TGCGCTAGCAGCCACTTAGCGGTGGGGGAGCTGTTTTTT.

Only one count was recorded for this clone. This sequence joins TRBV27 and TRBJ2-1; maybe TRBD2 (7 bases). V was clipped by 4 bases and J by 6 bases, with 28 bases between them. The CDR3 is 19 residues long. Germline loops: CDR1 MNHEY, CDR2 SMNVEV (reference sequence). In DNA, the CDR3 is TGTGCCAGCAGTTCCCTCGTGTATTGGCGGGGGCAGGCGCTCAATGAGCAGTTCTTC. Its translation is CASSSLVYWRGQALNEQFF.

The gene calls are TRBV6-5 and TRBJ2-7; 7 bases agree with TRBD1. V was clipped by 6 bases and J by 6 bases; unmatched bases: 8. Germline CDR1 and CDR2: MNHEY and SVGAGI. The CDR3 is made up of 13 amino acids. The CDR3: CASRAGTVREQYF. CDR3 DNA sequence: TGTGCCAGCAGAGCCGGGACAGTTCGCGAGCAGTACTTC.

V usage is TRBV7-9 and J usage is TRBJ1-4; TRBD1 matches 9 bases. The V gene's germline CDR1 is SEHNR and CDR2 FQNEAQ (reference sequence). The CDR3 is 16 residues long. The trim removed 1 base at V and 8 bases at J, leaving 8 bases unmatched. This chain's CDR3 is CASSLDGGTGNEKLFF. In DNA, the CDR3 is TGTGCCAGCAGCTTAGATGGTGGGACAGGGAACGAAAAACTGTTTTTT.

J is TRBJ1-1 and V is TRBV18; D is uncertain. Per germline, CDR1 KGHSH and CDR2 LQKENI. The CDR3 loop spans 14 amino acids. Between the trimmed V and J ends, which lost 5 bases and 4 bases, there was a span of 14 bases. The CDR3 loop reads CASSSWTTSTEAFF. For the CDR3, the DNA is TGTGCCAGCTCAAGTTGGACCACTAGCACTGAAGCTTTCTTT.

This clone has more than one count but fewer than ten. The rearrangement uses TRBV6-5 and TRBJ2-3, with 8 bases fitting TRBD2. The V and J ends lost 6 bases and 4 bases, in that order; junction bases with no gene match: 6. The CDR3 covers 14 residues. Germline lookup yields CDR1 MNHEY and CDR2 SVGAGI. The chain's CDR3 is CASSGGAGPDTQYF. The CDR3, as DNA: TGTGCCAGCAGCGGGGGGGCGGGTCCAGATACGCAGTATTTT.

This chain uses TRBV7-9 with TRBJ1-1, with 7 bases that match TRBD1. The CDR3 contains 14 residues. The trim removed 4 bases at V and 4 bases at J, leaving 6 bases unmatched. The germline CDR1 and CDR2 sequences are SEHNR and FQNEAQ (reference sequence). CDR3 loop: CASSSRGVGTEAFF. DNA of the CDR3: TGTGCCAGCAGCTCCAGGGGGGTCGGCACTGAAGCTTTCTTT.

The chain recombines TRBV28 with TRBJ1-2; D unresolved. The CDR3 is 11 amino acids. Germline CDR1 is MDHEN and CDR2 is SYDVKM. Trimming took off 6 bases at V and 6 bases at J, with 8 bases between the two ends. DNA for the CDR3: TGTGCCAGCAGGAAGGGAGATGGCTACACCTTC. This translates into CASRKGDGYTF.